The TCR beta chain under discussion was sequenced for a study of post-analysis software for immune sequencing data. Researchers reported that TCR beta cDNA libraries carried unique molecular identifiers. T cells numbering roughly 1 to 10 million yielded 500,000 to 550,000 cDNA molecules. TCRdb re-derived calls from the PCR reads in MiXCR, one entry per CDR3 protein. The repertoire holds about 810,000 distinct CDR3 sequences, with approximately 57% as singletons. The CDR3 runs 14 residues. After removal of 6 bases from V and 9 bases from J, the junction contained 9 bases not matched to a gene. CDR1 SQVTM and CDR2 ANQGSEA come from the germline V gene. Remarks on this clonotype: What it binds is unknown.

Study-wide results and limits: Patients had higher frequencies than controls of about 5 TRBV segments, including TRBV5-6, TRBV5-1 and TRBV20-1. Strong co-clustering by F measure was evident for samples that had been prepared in the same batch. Those with multiple sclerosis, the patient group, showed significantly lower normalized Chao1 diversity than controls.

What was sequenced was blood. The TCR originated in a girl between 10 and 17 years old with multiple sclerosis. The J gene is TRBJ2-1, the V gene TRBV29-1; 12 nucleotides align to TRBD1. CDR3 amino acids: CSVERDRGLSEQFF. CDR3 coding DNA: TGCAGCGTAGAACGGGACAGGGGGCTTAGTGAGCAGTTCTTC.